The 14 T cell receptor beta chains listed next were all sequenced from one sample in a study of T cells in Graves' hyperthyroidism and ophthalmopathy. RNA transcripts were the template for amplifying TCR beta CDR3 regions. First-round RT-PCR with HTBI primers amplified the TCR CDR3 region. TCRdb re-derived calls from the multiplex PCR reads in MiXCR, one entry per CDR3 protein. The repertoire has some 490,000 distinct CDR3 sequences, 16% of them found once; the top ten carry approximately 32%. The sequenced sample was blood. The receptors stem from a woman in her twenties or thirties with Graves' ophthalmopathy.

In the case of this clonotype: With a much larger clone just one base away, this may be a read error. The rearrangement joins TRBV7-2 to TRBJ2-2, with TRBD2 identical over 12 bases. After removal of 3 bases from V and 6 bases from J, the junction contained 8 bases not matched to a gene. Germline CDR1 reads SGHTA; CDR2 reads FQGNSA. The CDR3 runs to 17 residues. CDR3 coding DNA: TGTGCCAGCAGCTTGTGGGCTAGCGGGAGGGTCGCCGGGGAGCTGTTTTTT. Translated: CASSLWASGRVAGELFF.

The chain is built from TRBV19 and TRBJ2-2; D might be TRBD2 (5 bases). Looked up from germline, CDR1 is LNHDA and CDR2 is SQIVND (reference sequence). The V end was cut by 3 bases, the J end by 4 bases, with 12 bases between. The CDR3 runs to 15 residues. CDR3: CASSMRGLSTGELFF. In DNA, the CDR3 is TGTGCCAGTAGTATGCGAGGGTTGAGCACCGGGGAGCTGTTTTTT.

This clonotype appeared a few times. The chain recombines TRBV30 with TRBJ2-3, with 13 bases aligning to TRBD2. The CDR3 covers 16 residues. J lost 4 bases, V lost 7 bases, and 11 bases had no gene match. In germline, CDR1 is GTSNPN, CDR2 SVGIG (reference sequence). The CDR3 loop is CASSPRTSGSPDTQYF. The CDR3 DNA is TGTGCCTCCTCGCCAAGGACTAGCGGGAGCCCAGATACGCAGTATTTT.

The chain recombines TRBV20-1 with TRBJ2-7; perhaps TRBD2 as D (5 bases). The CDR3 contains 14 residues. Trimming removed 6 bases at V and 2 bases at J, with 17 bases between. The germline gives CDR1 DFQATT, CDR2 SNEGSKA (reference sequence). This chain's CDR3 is CSAALSGNAYEQYF. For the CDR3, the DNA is TGCAGTGCCGCTTTGAGCGGAAACGCCTACGAGCAGTACTTC.

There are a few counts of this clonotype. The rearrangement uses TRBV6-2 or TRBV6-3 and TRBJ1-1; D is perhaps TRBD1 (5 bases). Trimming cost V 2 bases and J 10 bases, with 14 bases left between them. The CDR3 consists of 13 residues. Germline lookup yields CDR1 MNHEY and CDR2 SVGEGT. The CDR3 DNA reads TGTGCCAGCAGTTACGGACCCACCGGGGGAGCTTTCTTT. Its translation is CASSYGPTGGAFF.

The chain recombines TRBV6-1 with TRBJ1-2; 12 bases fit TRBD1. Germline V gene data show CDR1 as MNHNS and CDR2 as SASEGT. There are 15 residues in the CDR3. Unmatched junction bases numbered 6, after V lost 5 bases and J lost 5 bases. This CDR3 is CASSNRDRGLYGYTF. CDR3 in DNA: TGTGCCAGCAGTAACCGGGACAGGGGGCTTTATGGCTACACCTTC.

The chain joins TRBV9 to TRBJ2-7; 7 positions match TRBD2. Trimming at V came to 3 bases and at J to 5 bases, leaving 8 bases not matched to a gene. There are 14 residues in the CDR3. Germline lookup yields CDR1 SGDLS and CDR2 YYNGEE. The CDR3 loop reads CASSEGGAADEQYF. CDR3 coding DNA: TGTGCCAGCAGCGAGGGAGGGGCAGCGGACGAGCAGTACTTC.

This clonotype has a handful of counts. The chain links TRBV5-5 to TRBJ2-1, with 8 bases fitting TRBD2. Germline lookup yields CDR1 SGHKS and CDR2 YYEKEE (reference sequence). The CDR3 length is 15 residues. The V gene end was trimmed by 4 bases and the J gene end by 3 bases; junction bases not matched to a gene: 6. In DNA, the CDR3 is TGTGCCAGCAGCCGTTTAGCGGGAAACTACAATGAGCAGTTCTTC. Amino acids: CASSRLAGNYNEQFF.

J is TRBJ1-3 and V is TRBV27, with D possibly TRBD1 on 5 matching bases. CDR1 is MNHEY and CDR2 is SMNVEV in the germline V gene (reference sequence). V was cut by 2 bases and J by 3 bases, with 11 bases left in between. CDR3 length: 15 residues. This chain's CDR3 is CASSLGGGYGNTIYF. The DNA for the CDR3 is TGTGCCAGCAGTTTAGGGGGGGGGTATGGAAACACCATATATTTT.

The chain's CDR3 is CASTNGQTLQYF. As DNA, the CDR3 is TGTGCCAGCACCAACGGACAGACATTGCAGTATTTT. J is TRBJ2-3 and V is TRBV6-2 or TRBV6-3, with D possibly matching TRBD1 (6 bases). The CDR3 is 12 amino acids. CDR1 is MNHEY, CDR2 SVGEGT, per germline. V was cut by 7 bases and J by 11 bases, with 16 bases left in between.

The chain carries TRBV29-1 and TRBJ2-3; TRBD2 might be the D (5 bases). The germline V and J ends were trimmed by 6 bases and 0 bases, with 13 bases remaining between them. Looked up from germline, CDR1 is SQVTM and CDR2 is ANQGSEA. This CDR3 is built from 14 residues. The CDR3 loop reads CSVAVTSSTDTQYF. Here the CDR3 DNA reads TGCAGCGTAGCGGTAACCTCTAGCACAGATACGCAGTATTTT.

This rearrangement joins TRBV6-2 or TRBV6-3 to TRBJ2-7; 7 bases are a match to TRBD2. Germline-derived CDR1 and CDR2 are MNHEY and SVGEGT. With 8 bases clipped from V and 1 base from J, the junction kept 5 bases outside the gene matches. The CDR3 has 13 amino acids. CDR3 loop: CASGRTRSYEQYF. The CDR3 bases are TGTGCCAGCGGTAGGACTAGATCCTACGAGCAGTACTTC.

The CDR3 reads CASSLSKPVSRDRGTDTQYF. The CDR3 coding sequence is TGTGCCAGCAGCTTATCGAAACCTGTCTCTCGGGACAGGGGCACAGATACGCAGTATTTT. The chain recombines TRBV7-9 with TRBJ2-3; 9 positions agree with TRBD1. The germline V gene encodes CDR1 SEHNR and CDR2 FQNEAQ (reference sequence). V was clipped by 2 bases and J by 1 base; unmatched bases: 16. CDR3 size: 20 residues.

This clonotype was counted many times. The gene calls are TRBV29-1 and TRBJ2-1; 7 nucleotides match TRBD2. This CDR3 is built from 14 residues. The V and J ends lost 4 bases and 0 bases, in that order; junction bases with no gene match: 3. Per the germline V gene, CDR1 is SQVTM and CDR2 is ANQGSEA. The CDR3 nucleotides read TGCAGCGTTGGGGGCGGGGGCTCCTACAATGAGCAGTTCTTC. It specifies CSVGGGGSYNEQFF.